This record concerns one T cell receptor (beta chain) sequence. No antigen is known for it. This sample was included in a study of T cell responses to AZD1222 COVID-19 vaccine. Measured with immunoSEQ multiplex PCR; TCRdb has only the in-frame clones, and not every one. Among 95,000 to 100,000 clones listed, about 89% were seen once. CDR1 is MGHDK, CDR2 SYGVNS, per germline. The junction had 3 bases not matched to a gene; V was cut back by 8 bases and J by 2 bases. The CDR3 has 12 residues. Regarding the study as a whole: CD4 TCRs linked to vaccination spanned spike, dominating at 160-218 and 743-854. Recipients of two AZD1222 doses showed rising Spike-specific TCR breadth and depth. A reported finding is that nearly half of spike-specific TCRs target unmutated variant regions. Donors were chiefly white British, with a greater number of females, and clonal diversity was perhaps underestimated.

This receptor was identified in an adult who received the AZD1222 COVID-19 vaccine. The chain combines TRBV25-1 with TRBJ2-7, with 7 positions matching TRBD2. Sequencing used peripheral blood, obtained 28 days after the second AZD1222 dose. The DNA for the CDR3 is TGTGCCAGCGGGGAGGGACCCTACGAGCAGTACTTC. As protein: CASGEGPYEQYF.